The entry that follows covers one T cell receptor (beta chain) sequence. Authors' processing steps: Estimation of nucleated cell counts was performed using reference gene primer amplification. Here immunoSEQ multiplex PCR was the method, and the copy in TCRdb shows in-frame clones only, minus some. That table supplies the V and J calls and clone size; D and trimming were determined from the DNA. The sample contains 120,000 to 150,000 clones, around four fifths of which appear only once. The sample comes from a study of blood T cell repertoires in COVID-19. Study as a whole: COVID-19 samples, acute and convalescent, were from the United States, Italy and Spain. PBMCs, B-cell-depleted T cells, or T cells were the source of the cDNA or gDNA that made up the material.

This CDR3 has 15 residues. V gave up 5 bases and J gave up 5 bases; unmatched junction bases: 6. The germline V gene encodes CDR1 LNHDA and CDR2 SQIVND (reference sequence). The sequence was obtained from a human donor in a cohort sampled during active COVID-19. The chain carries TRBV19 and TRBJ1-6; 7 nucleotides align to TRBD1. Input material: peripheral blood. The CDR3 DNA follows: TGTGCCAGTAGTTCCGACAGGGTGAATAATTCACCCCTCCACTTT. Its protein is CASSSDRVNNSPLHF.